The clone carrying this T cell receptor beta chain was observed a handful of times. Its cognate antigen is unknown. Making TCR cDNA involved 5'RACE template switching, which added UMIs and a universal primer site. TCRdb reanalysed the 5' RACE reads using MiXCR and keeps one entry per CDR3 protein. Of about 550,000 distinct CDR3 sequences in the sample, about a fifth were seen once. This sample is drawn from a study of T cells after yellow fever vaccination. The overall study: Low-cell-number fractions underwent preparation using SMART-Seq v4 Ultra Low Input. Study outcomes and limitations: Sorted repertoires could include abundant contaminating clonotypes from bulk cells. Booster samples showed a return of most primary-vaccination clones (about 97% CD4, over 70% CD8).

V lost 3 bases and J lost 3, with 12 bases in between. This CDR3 comprises 14 residues. Germline assignment: CDR1 MNHEY and CDR2 SVGEGT. This chain links TRBV6-2 or TRBV6-3 with TRBJ2-7; a weak D match, TRBD2 (5 bases). This specimen consisted of PBMCs, obtained 15 days after the yellow fever booster vaccination. The source is a man younger than 45 who received the YFV17D yellow fever vaccine. The CDR3 nucleotides read TGTGCCAGCAGTTATGGAGGAAAATACTACGAGCAGTACTTC. Its translation: CASSYGGKYYEQYF.